The source of this T cell receptor (beta chain) is a study of T cells in Graves' hyperthyroidism and ophthalmopathy. Study observations and caveats: Prediction of ophthalmopathy progression came a median 6.5 months pre-onset. A 13 V-J signature model discriminated ophthalmopathy versus stable hyperthyroidism.

Thyroid ultrasound, orbital computed tomography, clinical symptoms, and serum thyroxine and TRAb underpinned diagnoses. From RNA transcripts, TCR beta CDR3 regions were amplified. In the first-round RT-PCR of the TCR CDR3, the HTBI primer set was used. Using its own MiXCR run on the multiplex PCR reads, TCRdb lists one record per CDR3 protein. The data hold fewer than 750,000 distinct CDR3 sequences, with about 15% observed a single time. Germline V gives CDR1 GTSNPN, CDR2 SVGIG (reference sequence). The CDR3 has 14 amino acids. V was pared by 5 bases and J by 7 bases, with 11 bases of the junction left unmatched. This clonotype was detected many times. What it binds is unknown.

Material for sequencing was blood. The clonotype was recovered from a woman aged 40 to 49 with Graves' ophthalmopathy. The J gene is TRBJ1-2, the V gene TRBV30; TRBD1 aligns across 9 bases. The CDR3 DNA sequence: TGTGCCTGGGGCCCAGGACAGGGGTTGGGTGGCTACACCTTC. The encoded protein is CAWGPGQGLGGYTF.